In this sample, the clone carrying this T cell receptor beta chain turned up a few times. The data originate from a study of T cells after yellow fever vaccination. MiXCR was run by TCRdb on the 5' RACE reads, yielding one entry per CDR3 protein. The sample has just under 600,000 distinct CDR3 sequences; approximately 12% are singletons. J was trimmed by 5 bases and V by 7 bases; bases with no gene match: 4. CDR3 size: 12 residues. Germline lookup yields CDR1 MNHEY and CDR2 SVGAGI. The sample consisted of PBMCs, taken on the day of the yellow fever booster vaccination. The clonotype was recovered from a man younger than 45 who received the YFV17D yellow fever vaccine. This chain connects TRBV6-5 to TRBJ2-7; 8 bases fit TRBD1. CDR3 region: CASNRQGNEQYF. DNA of the CDR3: TGTGCCAGCAATAGACAGGGGAACGAGCAGTACTTC.